The clone carrying this T cell receptor (beta chain) was counted once. This CDR3 contains 15 residues. CDR1 is MNHEY, CDR2 SVGAGI, per germline. V dropped 0 bases and J dropped 4; count of bases not matched to a gene: 4. This record comes from a study of blood T cell repertoires in COVID-19. In the study overall: COVID-19 samples, acute and convalescent, were from the United States, Italy and Spain.

The assay was immunoSEQ multiplex PCR, and TCRdb's table has in-frame clones only and misses some. The repertoire includes under 200,000 clones, over 75% of them detected once, and 5% to 8.5% sits in the top ten. The sequenced sample was peripheral blood. The origin of this receptor is a man aged 65 to 79 with active or convalescent COVID-19. V usage is TRBV6-5 and J usage is TRBJ2-7; 9 bases are a match to TRBD2. The CDR3 DNA is TGTGCCAGCAGTTACTCCGTAGCGGGAGTGTACGAGCAGTACTTC. This sequence encodes CASSYSVAGVYEQYF.